This T cell receptor (beta chain) was captured in a study of Ad26.COV2.S vaccination and SARS-CoV-2 variants. For the study at large: Among those in the COV1001 Ad26.COV2.S trial arm was the donor.

The treatment: roughly 20 received Ad26.COV2.S at low or high dose, single or two shots; about 5 received placebo; per-sample allocation not given. Specimen acquisition occurred on day 63 following the initial vaccine or placebo injection. Expressing Wuhan-strain SARS-CoV-2 spike, an Ad26 vector served as the vaccine. From germline, CDR1 is MGHRA and CDR2 YSYEKL. The CDR3 consists of 15 residues. V was pared by 1 base and J by 3 bases, with 9 bases between. Produced via immunoSEQ multiplex PCR; TCRdb's table is partial and in-frame only. The sample has a few hundred thousand clones, 90% seen once; the top ten hold 10% to 15%. With respect to this clone: Its matching antigen is unknown.

The study's findings and limits: Substantial breadth was reportedly displayed by spike-specific CD8+ and CD4+ T cell responses after vaccination. Assessments of TCR breadth and depth may have underestimated the total T cell responses.

The chain joins TRBV4-1 to TRBJ1-4; no reliable D call. This sample comprised peripheral blood, obtained in a trial of Ad26.COV2.S vaccine versus placebo. The sequence was collected from a person aged 18-65 years who received the Ad26.COV2.S COVID-19 vaccine or a placebo. The CDR3 DNA sequence: TGCGCCAGCAGCCAAGGTCTAGGTTCTAATGAAAAACTGTTTTTT. Its protein product is CASSQGLGSNEKLFF.